Listed here are 20 T cell receptor beta chains from one sample, sequenced in a study of blood T cells in healthy people across ages. The authors ran a second PCR of roughly 6 to 12 cycles using a sample-barcoded 5' primer and a J-beta primer mix. TCRdb reanalysed the 5' RACE reads using MiXCR and keeps one entry per CDR3 protein. The sample shows hundreds of thousands of distinct CDR3 sequences, 52% of them seen only once. Sequenced: blood. All receptors derive from a woman aged 80 or over in good health.

About this clonotype itself: One junction end does not reproduce the germline sequence, and a read error may be involved. This chain uses TRBV5-1 with TRBJ2-5, with D possibly TRBD2 on 5 matching bases. This CDR3 spans 15 amino acids. The germline V gene encodes CDR1 SGHRS and CDR2 YFSETQ. CDR3 nucleotides: TGCGCCAGCAGCCCGAGCCCGGGGTACCAAGAGACCCGGTACTTC. Amino acids: CASSPSPGYQETRYF.

This clonotype has only a few counts. The rearrangement joins TRBV20-1 to TRBJ2-4; 7 nucleotides line up with TRBD2. The CDR3 runs to 13 residues. CDR1 and CDR2 (germline): DFQATT, SNEGSKA (reference sequence). Unmatched junction bases numbered 3, after V lost 3 bases and J lost 4 bases. CDR3 nucleotides: TGCAGTGCTAGGGGAGCGGGAAAAAACATTCAGTACTTC. As protein: CSARGAGKNIQYF.

This clonotype was picked up many times. V is TRBV3-1 and J is TRBJ2-7; TRBD2 is a possible D gene (6 bases). Trimming stripped 1 base from V and 9 bases from J, with 10 bases between. The CDR3 contains 12 residues. Germline loops: CDR1 LGHDT, CDR2 YNNKEL (reference sequence). CDR3: CASSQAGVGQYF. Written as DNA, the CDR3 is TGTGCCAGCAGCCAAGCGGGAGTGGGGCAGTACTTC.

The chain joins TRBV6-6 to TRBJ1-6; no clear D gene. V gave up 4 bases and J gave up 5 bases, with 6 bases separating them. The CDR3 has 13 residues. The V gene's germline CDR1 is MNHNY and CDR2 SVGAGI (reference sequence). The CDR3 reads CASSSIDNSPLHF. CDR3 bases: TGTGCCAGCAGTTCCATTGATAATTCACCCCTCCACTTT.

This clonotype showed up many times. This sequence joins TRBV12-3 or TRBV12-4 and TRBJ2-3, with unresolved D. This CDR3 is 11 amino acids long. The germline V and J ends were trimmed by 3 bases and 8 bases, with 6 bases remaining between them. The CDR3 reads CASSFSATQYF. The CDR3 coding sequence is TGTGCCAGCAGTTTCTCGGCTACGCAGTATTTT.

In this sample, this clonotype turned up a few times. This sequence joins TRBV7-8 and TRBJ1-5, with no clear D. V lost 0 bases to trimming and J lost 7 bases, with 16 bases between them. The germline V gene has CDR1 SGHVS and CDR2 FQNEAQ. This CDR3 is built from 16 residues. CDR3 residues: CASSLARGGEWQPQHF. The CDR3 DNA reads TGTGCCAGCAGCTTAGCGCGCGGCGGGGAATGGCAGCCCCAGCATTTT.

Note on this clonotype: A read error may be the cause here, since a much bigger clone is one base away. The chain has TRBV20-1 and TRBJ2-5, with TRBD2 matching 7 bases. Germline CDR1 reads DFQATT; CDR2 reads SNEGSKA (reference sequence). This CDR3 region has 18 residues. V shed 1 base, J shed 11 bases, and the junction held 25 bases outside the gene matches. The CDR3 DNA sequence: TGCAGTGCTAGAGGTCTCGGGGGAGGGCCCAGCCATTACAATGAGCAGTACTTC. Its translation is CSARGLGGGPSHYNEQYF.

The chain combines TRBV5-6 with TRBJ1-1, with a possible D match to TRBD1 (6 bases). The length of the CDR3 is 14 residues. V was shortened by 0 bases and J by 3 bases, with 9 bases between the two germline ends. Germline lookup yields CDR1 SGHDT and CDR2 YYEEEE. The CDR3 loop is CASSLDREDTEAFF. DNA of the CDR3: TGTGCCAGCAGCTTGGACAGGGAGGACACTGAAGCTTTCTTT.

Concerning this clonotype itself: One junction end disagrees with the germline gene, perhaps due to a read error. The V and J genes are TRBV7-9 and TRBJ2-2; D might be TRBD1 (6 bases). The CDR3 runs to 15 residues. CDR1 and CDR2 from the germline V gene are SEHNR and FQNEAQ (reference sequence). The CDR3 reads CASSPGSGDTGELFF. The DNA for the CDR3 is TGTGCCAGCAGCCCAGGGTCAGGGGACACCGGGGAACTGTTTTTT.

CDR3 protein: CASSRTSLSSGANVLTF. In nucleotides, the CDR3 is TGTGCCAGCAGCCGCACCTCGTTAAGCTCTGGGGCCAACGTCCTGACTTTC. The rearrangement uses TRBV3-1 and TRBJ2-6; D is unresolved. Trimming took off 4 bases at V and 0 bases at J, with 13 bases between the two ends. CDR3 length equals 17 residues. CDR1 and CDR2 from the germline V gene are LGHDT and YNNKEL (reference sequence).

About this clonotype: This sequence may be a read error, since a much larger clone differs from it by one base. The chain couples TRBV20-1 to TRBJ2-7; D may match TRBD1 or TRBD2 (5 bases each). Trimming removed 6 bases at V and 4 bases at J, with 22 bases between. CDR1 and CDR2 (germline): DFQATT, SNEGSKA (reference sequence). The CDR3 extends over 15 amino acids. Here the CDR3 reads CSAQWVRGPMYEQYF. The CDR3 DNA is TGCAGTGCCCAGTGGGTGAGGGGCCCAATGTACGAGCAGTACTTC.

The V and J genes are TRBV5-1 and TRBJ2-1, with D possibly TRBD1 on 6 matching bases. Germline V gives CDR1 SGHRS, CDR2 YFSETQ. The CDR3 contains 15 residues. The ends were cut back, 1 base at V and 3 bases at J, with 11 bases in the middle. The CDR3 spells CASSLSRGDYNEQFF. The CDR3 bases are TGCGCCAGCAGCTTGTCCAGGGGCGACTACAATGAGCAGTTCTTC.

The chain employs TRBV20-1 and TRBJ1-2, with D possibly matching TRBD1 (5 bases). This CDR3 is built from 14 residues. V lost 4 bases and J 3 bases, leaving 15 bases between the germline ends. Germline lookup yields CDR1 DFQATT and CDR2 SNEGSKA (reference sequence). As DNA, the CDR3 is TGCAGTGCTAAGCCGTGGGACGGCGACTATGGCTACACCTTC. It yields the protein CSAKPWDGDYGYTF.

The chain carries TRBV15 and TRBJ1-2; D is possibly TRBD1 (6 bases). The germline V gene has CDR1 LNHNV and CDR2 YYDKDF (reference sequence). CDR3 length equals 14 residues. V lost 0 bases, J lost 7 bases, and 12 bases lay in between. The CDR3 bases are TGTGCCACCAGCAGAGATCGCCAGGGGTCTGGCTACACCTTC. The encoded protein is CATSRDRQGSGYTF.

This clonotype was seen many times. The chain carries TRBV4-1 and TRBJ2-5; D not certain. Germline assignment: CDR1 MGHRA and CDR2 YSYEKL. CDR3 length: 18 residues. V was shortened by 0 bases and J by 1 base, with 18 bases between the two germline ends. The CDR3, as DNA: TGCGCCAGCAGCCAAGATCGCGTTCGTTGGCAACCCCAAGAGACCCAGTACTTC. It specifies CASSQDRVRWQPQETQYF.

V usage is TRBV20-1 and J usage is TRBJ1-1; the D is unclear. V was cut by 0 bases and J by 7 bases, with 12 bases left in between. CDR1 DFQATT and CDR2 SNEGSKA come from the germline V gene (reference sequence). The CDR3 is made up of 13 amino acids. The CDR3 DNA reads TGCAGTGCTAGAGATCGGGGAGGCCTTGAAGCTTTCTTT. It yields the protein CSARDRGGLEAFF.

In the case of this clonotype: Compared with germline, one end of the junction differs, possibly owing to a read error. The chain couples TRBV28 to TRBJ2-1; D is perhaps TRBD2 (5 bases). This CDR3 contains 15 residues. Germline-derived CDR1 and CDR2 are MDHEN and SYDVKM. In DNA, the CDR3 is TGTGCCGGCAGCCCTGTTTGGACCACGGGGAATGAGCAGTTCTTC. This sequence encodes CAGSPVWTTGNEQFF.

The rearrangement joins TRBV5-1 to TRBJ2-7; perhaps TRBD2 as D (6 bases). Per the germline V gene, CDR1 is SGHRS and CDR2 is YFSETQ. This CDR3 comprises 14 residues. V lost 4 bases, J lost 0 bases, and 11 bases lay in between. CDR3 nucleotide sequence: TGCGCCAGCAGCCGGGAGCCGACCTCCTACGAGCAGTACTTC. As protein: CASSREPTSYEQYF.

The rearrangement uses TRBV11-2 and TRBJ1-1, with D maybe TRBD1 (6 bases). The germline gives CDR1 SGHAT, CDR2 FQNNGV. The CDR3 loop spans 18 amino acids. Trimming left V 5 bases short and J 1 base short, with 23 bases between. CDR3 residues: CASSLTPQGPYSNTEAFF. DNA for the CDR3: TGTGCCAGCAGCCTAACACCGCAGGGGCCATATTCGAACACTGAAGCTTTCTTT.

A note on this clonotype: This may be a read error, as it is one base from a much larger clone. The rearrangement joins TRBV5-1 to TRBJ1-2, with D possibly TRBD1 on 5 matching bases. The germline V gene has CDR1 SGHRS and CDR2 YFSETQ. This CDR3 is 15 amino acids long. CDR3 in DNA: TGCGCCAGCAGCTTAGTGCCAGGGCGAAACTATGACTACACCTTC. Translation gives CASSLVPGRNYDYTF.